The T cell receptor beta chain under discussion was sequenced for a study of cytomegalovirus exposure and HLA in healthy donors. This PCR relied on a set of 60 Vbeta primers and 13 Jbeta primers. Profiling relied on immunoSEQ multiplex PCR, and the TCRdb table lists in-frame clones only, not all of them. The sample shows some 150,000 clones, 60% to 85% of them seen only once. The length of the CDR3 is 14 residues. CDR1 is SNHLY, CDR2 FYNNEI, per germline. Trimming cost V 4 bases and J 4 bases; bases outside gene matches: 3. Nominally healthy donors were sampled, though unrecorded immune exposures were likely.

Sequencing was carried out using PBMCs. The chain links TRBV2 to TRBJ2-7; the match to TRBD1 covers 11 bases. This receptor was taken from a female donor in good health and CMV-seropositive. The chain's CDR3 is CASSAGTGGYEQYF. DNA for the CDR3: TGTGCCAGCAGTGCGGGGACAGGGGGATACGAGCAGTACTTC.